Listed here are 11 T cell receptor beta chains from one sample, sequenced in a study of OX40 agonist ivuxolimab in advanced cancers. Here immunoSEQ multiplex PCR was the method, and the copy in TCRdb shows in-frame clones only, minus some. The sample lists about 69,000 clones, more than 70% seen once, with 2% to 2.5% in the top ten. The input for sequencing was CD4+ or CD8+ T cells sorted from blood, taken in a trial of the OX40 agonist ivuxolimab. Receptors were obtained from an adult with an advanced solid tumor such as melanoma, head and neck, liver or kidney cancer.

CDR3 in amino acids: CASSLGRGQRDRETQYF. The CDR3 region has the DNA TGTGCCAGCAGCTTAGGAAGGGGACAGCGGGATAGGGAGACCCAGTACTTC. The gene calls are TRBV7-9 and TRBJ2-5; D tentatively reads TRBD1 or TRBD2 (7 bases each). CDR1 SEHNR and CDR2 FQNEAQ come from the germline V gene (reference sequence). This CDR3 has 17 residues. V was shortened by 1 base and J by 5 bases, with 20 bases between the two germline ends. Based on the CDR3 plus reference TRBV7-9 and TRBJ2-5, the full variable domain is DTGVSQNPRHKITKRGQNVTFRCDPISEHNRLYWYRQTLGQGPEFLTYFQNEAQLEKSRLLSDRFSAERPKGSFSTLEIQRTEQGDSAMYLCASSLGRGQRDRETQYFGPGTRLLVL.

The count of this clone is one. As DNA, the CDR3 is TGTGCCAGCAGTGGAGCAGGGATGACCGGGGAGCTGTTTTTT. Translated: CASSGAGMTGELFF. The rearrangement joins TRBV25-1 to TRBJ2-2, with a possible D match to TRBD1 (5 bases). The germline CDR1 and CDR2 sequences are MGHDK and SYGVNS. Trimming took off 4 bases at V and 5 bases at J, with 11 bases between the two ends. This CDR3 is built from 14 residues.

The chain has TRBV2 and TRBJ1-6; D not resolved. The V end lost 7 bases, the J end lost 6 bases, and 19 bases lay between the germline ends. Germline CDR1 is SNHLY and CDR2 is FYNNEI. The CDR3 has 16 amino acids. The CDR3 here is CASKDLLLTPNSPLHF. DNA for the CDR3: TGTGCCAGCAAGGACTTACTCCTGACCCCTAATTCACCCCTCCACTTT.

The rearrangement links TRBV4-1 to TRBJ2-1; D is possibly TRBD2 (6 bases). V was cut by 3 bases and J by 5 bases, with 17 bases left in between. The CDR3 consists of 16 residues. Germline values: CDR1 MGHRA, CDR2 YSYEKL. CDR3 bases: TGCGCCAGCAGCCAGCTCACCGGGACTTTAAACAATGAGCAGTTCTTC. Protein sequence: CASSQLTGTLNNEQFF.

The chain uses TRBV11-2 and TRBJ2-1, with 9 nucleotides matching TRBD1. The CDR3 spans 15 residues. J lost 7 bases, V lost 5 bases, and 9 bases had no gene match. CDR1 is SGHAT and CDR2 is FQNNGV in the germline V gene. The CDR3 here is CASSGRDRARNEQFF. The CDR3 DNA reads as TGTGCCAGCAGCGGCCGGGACAGGGCGAGGAATGAGCAGTTCTTC.

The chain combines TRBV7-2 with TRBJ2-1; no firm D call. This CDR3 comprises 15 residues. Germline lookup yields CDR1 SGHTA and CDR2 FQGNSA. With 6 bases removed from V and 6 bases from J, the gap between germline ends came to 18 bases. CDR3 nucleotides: TGTGCCAGCAGTCAATCGGGTAATCCCCTCAATGAGCAGTTCTTC. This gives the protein CASSQSGNPLNEQFF.

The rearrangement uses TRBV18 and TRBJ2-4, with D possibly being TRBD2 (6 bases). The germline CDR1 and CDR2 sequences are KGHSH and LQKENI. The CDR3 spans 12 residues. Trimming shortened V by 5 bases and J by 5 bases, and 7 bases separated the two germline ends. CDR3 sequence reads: CASSGGENIQYF. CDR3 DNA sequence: TGTGCCAGCTCAGGAGGGGAAAACATTCAGTACTTC.

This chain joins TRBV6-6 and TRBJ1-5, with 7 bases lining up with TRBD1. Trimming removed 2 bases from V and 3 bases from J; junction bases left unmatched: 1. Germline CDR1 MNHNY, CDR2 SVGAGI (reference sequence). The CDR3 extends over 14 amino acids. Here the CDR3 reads CASSYDRVNQPQHF. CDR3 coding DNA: TGTGCCAGCAGTTACGACAGGGTCAATCAGCCCCAGCATTTT.

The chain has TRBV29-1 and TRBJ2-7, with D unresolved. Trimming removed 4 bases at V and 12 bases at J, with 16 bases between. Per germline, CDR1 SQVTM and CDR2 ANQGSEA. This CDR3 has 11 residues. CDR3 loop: CSVVVGVTRYF. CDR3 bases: TGCAGCGTTGTTGTGGGCGTAACACGGTACTTC.

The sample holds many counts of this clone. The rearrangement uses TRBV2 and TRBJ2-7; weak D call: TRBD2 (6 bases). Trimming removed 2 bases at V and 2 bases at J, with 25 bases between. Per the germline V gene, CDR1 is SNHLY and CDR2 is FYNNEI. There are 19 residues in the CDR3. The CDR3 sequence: CASSESSLVMWGEPYEQYF. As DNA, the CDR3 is TGTGCCAGCAGTGAATCTTCTTTGGTCATGTGGGGGGAACCCTACGAGCAGTACTTC.

For the CDR3, the DNA is TGTGCCAGCAGCCCAAAGGACAGGGGGCGGCAGCCCCAGCATTTT. The encoded protein is CASSPKDRGRQPQHF. The chain employs TRBV13 and TRBJ1-5; 11 positions match TRBD1. The CDR3 consists of 15 residues. The ends lost 5 bases at V and 7 bases at J; junction bases unmatched: 7. Germline CDR1 reads PRHDT; CDR2 reads FYEKMQ (reference sequence).